These 21 T cell receptor beta chains were all obtained from the same sample, sequenced in a study of shared clonotypes between healthy human individuals. Naive CD8 isolation took CD45RO-negative cells positively selected for CCR7 and excluded terminally differentiated effector memory CD45RA+ cells. Profiled with immunoSEQ multiplex PCR; TCRdb holds only in-frame clones, not every one. In the table there are approximately 810,000 clones, 80% to 95% of which are singletons. The sequenced sample was naive CD8+ T cells sorted from blood. These receptors originate from a young man in good health.

This chain uses TRBV5-1 with TRBJ2-1; D is possibly TRBD1 (6 bases). In germline, CDR1 is SGHRS, CDR2 YFSETQ. V lost 2 bases and J 7 bases, leaving 19 bases between the germline ends. The CDR3 is 16 residues long. The CDR3 sequence is CASSFVEPGERNEQFF. The CDR3 coding sequence is TGCGCCAGCAGCTTTGTCGAGCCAGGGGAAAGGAATGAGCAGTTCTTC.

CDR3 sequence reads: CASSSPLAGVTDTQYF. In DNA, the CDR3 is TGTGCCAGCAGCTCCCCTCTAGCGGGAGTGACAGATACGCAGTATTTT. The genes are TRBV7-9 and TRBJ2-3; 10 nucleotides agree with TRBD2. The CDR3 length is 16 residues. The ends lost 4 bases at V and 3 bases at J; junction bases unmatched: 7. From germline, CDR1 is SEHNR and CDR2 FQNEAQ (reference sequence).

The chain joins TRBV7-2 to TRBJ2-2; possible D gene TRBD1, 6 bases. CDR1 and CDR2 from the germline V gene are SGHTA and FQGNSA. Trimming removed 5 bases at V and 1 base at J, with 14 bases between. CDR3 length: 16 amino acids. CDR3 coding DNA: TGTGCCAGCAGCCCTAATAGGGGGAAGAACACCGGGGAGCTGTTTTTT. Its translation: CASSPNRGKNTGELFF.

The DNA of the CDR3 is TGTGCCAGCGGGAGGGGGGCCACAGATACGCAGTATTTT. It translates to CASGRGATDTQYF. V is TRBV6-6 and J is TRBJ2-3; D is perhaps TRBD2 (7 bases). This CDR3 has 13 residues. Deletions cut 8 bases from V and 2 bases from J, with 11 bases between. CDR1 is MNHNY and CDR2 is SVGAGI in the germline V gene (reference sequence).

Many counts were recorded for this clone. This sequence joins TRBV30 and TRBJ2-3; 13 bases match TRBD2. The CDR3 runs to 16 residues. Unmatched junction bases numbered 6, after V lost 3 bases and J lost 3 bases. Per germline, CDR1 GTSNPN and CDR2 SVGIG (reference sequence). DNA for the CDR3: TGTGCCTGGAGCGGCGGGACTAGCGGGATGACAGATACGCAGTATTTT. It encodes CAWSGGTSGMTDTQYF.

The chain employs TRBV11-2 and TRBJ2-7; 11 bases agree with TRBD2. V was pared by 6 bases and J by 2 bases, with 6 bases of the junction left unmatched. This CDR3 comprises 15 residues. Germline V gives CDR1 SGHAT, CDR2 FQNNGV. The CDR3 region is CASREGLAVTYEQYF. DNA of the CDR3: TGTGCCAGCAGAGAGGGACTAGCGGTAACCTACGAGCAGTACTTC.

The rearrangement links TRBV4-3 to TRBJ2-7; TRBD1 aligns across 9 bases. The CDR3 extends over 14 amino acids. V dropped 4 bases and J dropped 2; count of bases not matched to a gene: 3. The germline V gene has CDR1 LGHNA and CDR2 YSLEER. As DNA, the CDR3 is TGCGCCAGCAGCCTACGGACAGGGGCCTACGAGCAGTACTTC. This translates into CASSLRTGAYEQYF.

Written as DNA, the CDR3 is TGCGCCAGCAGCCAAGTAGGGGAAGGCTATGGCTACACCTTC. Translated, it gives CASSQVGEGYGYTF. The rearrangement uses TRBV4-3 and TRBJ1-2, with a possible D match to TRBD1 (5 bases). Trimming removed 1 base from V and 4 bases from J, with 10 bases in between. The CDR3 covers 14 residues. Germline V lookup: CDR1 LGHNA, CDR2 YSLEER.

The chain combines TRBV7-2 with TRBJ2-5; 8 bases fit TRBD2. Germline CDR1 is SGHTA and CDR2 is FQGNSA. Trimming took 5 bases from V and 1 from J; bases not matched to a gene: 12. The CDR3 has 17 amino acids. In DNA, the CDR3 is TGTGCCAGCAGCCCAGTTAATAGCGGGATATTCCAAGAGACCCAGTACTTC. Amino acid sequence: CASSPVNSGIFQETQYF.

This rearrangement joins TRBV27 to TRBJ2-7, with TRBD2 as a possible D gene (6 bases). Trimming shortened V by 6 bases and J by 5 bases, and 14 bases separated the two germline ends. The V gene's germline CDR1 is MNHEY and CDR2 SMNVEV (reference sequence). This CDR3 has 13 amino acids. CDR3 DNA sequence: TGTGCCAGCAGGACGGGAGTCCTCCACGAGCAGTACTTC. Encoded protein: CASRTGVLHEQYF.

The rearrangement links TRBV25-1 to TRBJ2-3, with D possibly TRBD1 on 5 matching bases. CDR1 is MGHDK and CDR2 is SYGVNS in the germline V gene. V shed 3 bases and J shed 0 bases, with 13 bases lying between them. This CDR3 comprises 16 residues. Written as DNA, the CDR3 is TGTGCCAGCAGTGATCCCACAGGTACTAGCACAGATACGCAGTATTTT. Translated, it gives CASSDPTGTSTDTQYF.

The CDR3 here is CASSLDGGPSGNTIYF. The CDR3 nucleotides read TGTGCCAGCAGCTTAGACGGGGGTCCCTCTGGAAACACCATATATTTT. This chain joins TRBV7-8 and TRBJ1-3, with a possible D match to TRBD1 (5 bases). The CDR3 spans 16 residues. The V gene's germline CDR1 is SGHVS and CDR2 FQNEAQ. V lost 1 base and J lost 0, with 10 bases in between.

V and J are TRBV28 and TRBJ2-1; 9 nucleotides align to TRBD1. Germline V lookup: CDR1 MDHEN, CDR2 SYDVKM. The CDR3 extends over 15 amino acids. The V and J ends lost 6 bases and 6 bases, in that order; junction bases with no gene match: 9. This CDR3 is CASRSQGARFNEQFF. CDR3 nucleotide sequence: TGTGCCAGCAGATCACAGGGGGCGCGCTTCAATGAGCAGTTCTTC.

This clone was seen only once. The chain combines TRBV27 with TRBJ2-2; 9 nucleotides agree with TRBD1. Germline V gene lookup returns CDR1 MNHEY and CDR2 SMNVEV (reference sequence). The CDR3 sequence is 15 residues long. Trimming at V came to 2 bases and at J to 5 bases, leaving 3 bases not matched to a gene. The CDR3 bases are TGTGCCAGCAGTTTAAGGGACAGGGTTACCGGGGAGCTGTTTTTT. Amino acids: CASSLRDRVTGELFF.

This clone was seen a few times. J is TRBJ2-1 and V is TRBV4-1, with 15 bases aligning to TRBD2. Germline CDR1 MGHRA, CDR2 YSYEKL. The CDR3 length is 16 residues. V was clipped by 5 bases and J by 6 bases; unmatched bases: 5. The CDR3: CASSSGTSGRFNEQFF. CDR3 DNA sequence: TGCGCCAGCAGCTCCGGGACTAGCGGGAGGTTCAATGAGCAGTTCTTC.

The chain carries TRBV27 and TRBJ2-2; D ambiguous. This CDR3 is built from 13 residues. V lost 3 bases to trimming and J lost 5 bases, with 7 bases between them. Germline lookup yields CDR1 MNHEY and CDR2 SMNVEV (reference sequence). This CDR3 reads CASSFAKTGELFF. CDR3 nucleotides: TGTGCCAGCAGTTTTGCCAAAACCGGGGAGCTGTTTTTT.

The V and J genes are TRBV7-9 and TRBJ2-7; 8 bases fit TRBD1. The germline V gene encodes CDR1 SEHNR and CDR2 FQNEAQ (reference sequence). After removal of 3 bases from V and 6 bases from J, the junction contained 7 bases not matched to a gene. The CDR3 extends over 14 amino acids. In nucleotides, the CDR3 is TGTGCCAGCAGCTTCTCCAGGGGGCTGTCCGAGCAGTACTTC. Its protein is CASSFSRGLSEQYF. Complete variable domain (other parts from reference TRBV7-9 and TRBJ2-7): DTGVSQNPRHKITKRGQNVTFRCDPISEHNRLYWYRQTLGQGPEFLTYFQNEAQLEKSRLLSDRFSAERPKGSFSTLEIQRTEQGDSAMYLCASSFSRGLSEQYFGPGTRLTVT.

This clone was recorded many times. The V call is TRBV28, the J call TRBJ2-1; TRBD1 is a possible D gene (6 bases). V gave up 8 bases and J gave up 3 bases, with 11 bases separating them. The CDR3 is 13 residues long. Germline lookup yields CDR1 MDHEN and CDR2 SYDVKM. The CDR3 sequence is CASSSGDYNEQFF. CDR3 DNA sequence: TGTGCCAGCTCCTCAGGGGACTACAATGAGCAGTTCTTC. Filled out from reference TRBV28 and TRBJ2-1, the complete variable domain reads DVKVTQSSRYLVKRTGEKVFLECVQDMDHENMFWYRQDPGLGLRLIYFSYDVKMKEKGDIPEGYSVSREKKERFSLILESASTNQTSMYLCASSSGDYNEQFFGPGTRLTVL.

V is TRBV14 and J is TRBJ2-7, with D perhaps matching TRBD1 (6 bases). The CDR3 runs to 14 residues. V gave up 4 bases and J gave up 4 bases, with 14 bases separating them. Germline V CDR1 and CDR2: SGHDN, FVKESK. CDR3 nucleotide sequence: TGTGCCAGCAGCCGAGCACCACAGGGATACGAGCAGTACTTC. It translates to CASSRAPQGYEQYF.

The V and J genes are TRBV6-5 and TRBJ1-1; no clear D gene. V lost 3 bases, J lost 3 bases, and 17 bases lay in between. The CDR3 runs 16 residues. CDR1 and CDR2 (germline): MNHEY, SVGAGI. CDR3 sequence (DNA): TGTGCCAGCAGTTATTCACGGGTGGGTCAAGACACTGAAGCTTTCTTT. Translation: CASSYSRVGQDTEAFF.

The count of this clone is one. The gene calls are TRBV2 and TRBJ1-4, with TRBD1 matching over 10 bases. This CDR3 is built from 13 residues. CDR1 is SNHLY and CDR2 is FYNNEI in the germline V gene. Trimming cost V 6 bases and J 8 bases; bases outside gene matches: 3. Here the CDR3 reads CASRRGQGEKLFF. Written as DNA, the CDR3 is TGTGCCAGCAGAAGGGGACAGGGGGAAAAACTGTTTTTT.